Following are 13 T cell receptor beta chains from one sample sequenced in a study of identical twins. TCRdb analysed the 5' RACE reads with MiXCR anew, one entry per CDR3 protein. The repertoire holds approximately 600,000 distinct CDR3 sequences, with just under 10% as singletons. The same sample was also used in a study of yellow fever vaccine responses in identical twins.

Sequenced material: PBMCs. These receptor sequences come from a woman in her late teens or twenties in good health.

Only a few counts were recorded for this clonotype. The V and J genes are TRBV9 and TRBJ2-2; 13 bases align to TRBD2. Germline-derived CDR1 and CDR2 are SGDLS and YYNGEE. Trimming removed 4 bases from V and 2 bases from J; junction bases left unmatched: 14. CDR3 size: 20 residues. This CDR3 is CASSPQIWTSGGLNTGELFF. CDR3 nucleotides: TGTGCCAGCAGCCCTCAAATTTGGACTAGCGGGGGCCTTAACACCGGGGAGCTGTTTTTT.

Many counts were recorded for this clonotype. Germline and junction disagree at one end, which may indicate a read error. The rearrangement links TRBV7-7 to TRBJ2-1, with TRBD2 identical over 14 bases. CDR1 SSHAT and CDR2 FNYEAQ come from the germline V gene (reference sequence). The CDR3 extends over 14 amino acids. CDR3: CASSPGLAGDEQFF. The CDR3 DNA reads TGTGCTAGCAGCCCGGGACTAGCGGGAGATGAGCAGTTCTTC. The whole variable domain, filled in from reference TRBV7-7 and TRBJ2-1, reads GAGVSQSPRYKVTKRGQDVTLRCDPISSHATLYWYQQALGQGPEFLTYFNYEAQPDKSGLPSDRFSAERPEGSISTLTIQRTEQRDSAMYRCASSPGLAGDEQFFGPGTRLTVL.

This clonotype showed up many times. The chain links TRBV27 to TRBJ1-6, with no clear D. V lost 8 bases and J 9 bases, leaving 17 bases between the germline ends. CDR3 length: 14 amino acids. The germline CDR1 and CDR2 sequences are MNHEY and SMNVEV (reference sequence). The CDR3 is CASAPGHRGSPLHF. The CDR3, as DNA: TGTGCCAGCGCACCGGGTCATAGAGGTTCACCCCTCCACTTT.

This clonotype was detected many times. The genes are TRBV4-3 and TRBJ1-2; D is unresolved. In germline, CDR1 is LGHNA, CDR2 YSLEER. CDR3 length: 16 residues. V dropped 0 bases and J dropped 0 bases, with 11 bases sitting between them. The CDR3 reads CASSQDRDYSNYGYTF. The CDR3, as DNA: TGCGCCAGCAGCCAAGATAGGGATTACTCTAACTATGGCTACACCTTC.

This clonotype was observed a handful of times. J is TRBJ2-3 and V is TRBV11-3; TRBD2 agrees at 9 bases. In germline, CDR1 is SGHNT, CDR2 YENEEA. There are 16 residues in the CDR3. V was clipped by 5 bases and J by 1 base; unmatched bases: 7. DNA for the CDR3: TGTGCCAGCAGCCCCGATAGCGGGAGAGGCACAGATACGCAGTATTTT. As protein: CASSPDSGRGTDTQYF.

This clonotype was detected ten times or more. This chain uses TRBV12-3 or TRBV12-4 with TRBJ2-7, with TRBD1 identical over 7 bases. This CDR3 has 14 amino acids. V was pared by 6 bases and J by 5 bases, with 10 bases of the junction left unmatched. As DNA, the CDR3 is TGTGCCAGCAGCACTCAACAGGGGTTCGACGAGCAGTACTTC. This translates into CASSTQQGFDEQYF.

In its sample, this clonotype was seen many times. The chain has TRBV12-3 or TRBV12-4 and TRBJ2-1; perhaps TRBD1 as D (6 bases). This CDR3 comprises 12 residues. Trimming stripped 6 bases from V and 9 bases from J, with 12 bases between. CDR3 region: CASSLPGVEQFF. CDR3 nucleotides: TGTGCCAGCAGCCTCCCAGGGGTTGAGCAGTTCTTC.

CDR3 amino acids: CASSYEAFF. The CDR3, as DNA: TGTGCCAGCAGCTATGAAGCTTTCTTT. This chain connects TRBV7-2 to TRBJ1-1; no firm D call. CDR3 size: 9 residues. Germline V gene lookup returns CDR1 SGHTA and CDR2 FQGNSA. V shed 4 bases and J shed 7 bases, with 1 base lying between them.

Only a few counts were recorded for this clonotype. As DNA, the CDR3 is TGTGCCAGCAGCGCCGACCACAGGGATGAGCAGTTCTTC. As protein: CASSADHRDEQFF. This sequence joins TRBV5-8 and TRBJ2-1, with D perhaps TRBD1 (6 bases). The CDR3 spans 13 residues. Germline loops: CDR1 SGHTS, CDR2 YDEGEE. Trimming left V 4 bases short and J 8 bases short, with 13 bases between.

This clonotype was detected many times. This sequence joins TRBV4-1 and TRBJ2-5, with a tentative D call TRBD1 (6 bases). The V end lost 4 bases, the J end lost 3 bases, and 18 bases lay between the germline ends. Germline loops: CDR1 MGHRA, CDR2 YSYEKL. This CDR3 spans 16 amino acids. In nucleotides, the CDR3 is TGCGCCAGCAGCCTTACGACAGGAACCCTTGAAGAGACCCAGTACTTC. The encoded protein is CASSLTTGTLEETQYF.

This clonotype was seen a handful of times. The CDR3 reads CASSSTGGLYEQYF. DNA for the CDR3: TGTGCCAGCAGCTCGACAGGGGGCCTCTACGAGCAGTACTTC. V is TRBV7-9 and J is TRBJ2-7; 10 nucleotides match TRBD1. Germline lookup yields CDR1 SEHNR and CDR2 FQNEAQ (reference sequence). V was pared by 4 bases and J by 3 bases, with 3 bases of the junction left unmatched. There are 14 residues in the CDR3.

This clonotype was detected many times. The rearrangement joins TRBV9 to TRBJ2-7; maybe TRBD1 (7 bases). Germline assignment: CDR1 SGDLS and CDR2 YYNGEE. Trimming left V 4 bases short and J 3 bases short, with 14 bases between. The CDR3 loop spans 14 amino acids. The DNA of the CDR3 is TGTGCCAGCAGCTCCAGGGGGGTGGGCTACGAGCAGTACTTC. Protein product: CASSSRGVGYEQYF.

The chain employs TRBV28 and TRBJ2-7; 11 positions agree with TRBD2. V was clipped by 6 bases and J by 0 bases; unmatched bases: 4. Germline V lookup: CDR1 MDHEN, CDR2 SYDVKM. CDR3 length: 15 residues. CDR3 protein: CASSVAGGSSYEQYF. DNA of the CDR3: TGTGCCAGCAGCGTAGCGGGAGGGAGCTCCTACGAGCAGTACTTC.